The 18 T cell receptor beta chains below were found in one sample sequenced in a study of shared clonotypes between healthy human individuals. The method was immunoSEQ multiplex PCR; TCRdb's version includes in-frame clones alone and lacks a portion of them. The sample yields 450,000 to 500,000 clones, 65% to 80% seen once. Sample: PBMCs. The receptors shown here come from a woman aged 40-49 years in good health. Some clones in this sample may be carry-over from other donors' samples.

The chain employs TRBV15 and TRBJ2-3, with 7 bases aligning to TRBD2. The germline gives CDR1 LNHNV, CDR2 YYDKDF (reference sequence). With 2 bases clipped from V and 3 bases from J, the junction kept 5 bases outside the gene matches. The CDR3 has 15 amino acids. The CDR3 spells CATSRSGMGTDTQYF. CDR3 coding DNA: TGTGCCACCAGCAGAAGCGGGATGGGGACAGATACGCAGTATTTT.

The chain combines TRBV11-3 with TRBJ2-3; 7 bases align to TRBD2. The trim removed 4 bases at V and 5 bases at J, leaving 15 bases unmatched. The CDR3 sequence is 17 residues long. CDR1 and CDR2 from the germline V gene are SGHNT and YENEEA. CDR3 sequence reads: CASSSRLGGSVGDTQYF. The CDR3 nucleotides are TGTGCCAGCAGCTCCCGTTTAGGCGGGAGTGTTGGAGATACGCAGTATTTT.

This clone has more than one count but fewer than ten. The chain is built from TRBV7-9 and TRBJ2-3; D remains unclear. In germline, CDR1 is SEHNR, CDR2 FQNEAQ (reference sequence). V lost 0 bases and J 2 bases, leaving 3 bases between the germline ends. The CDR3 is 13 residues long. The CDR3 coding sequence is TGTGCCAGCAGCTTAGCGAACACAGATACGCAGTATTTT. Amino acid sequence: CASSLANTDTQYF.

The rearrangement links TRBV9 to TRBJ1-3; D is unresolved. Per the germline V gene, CDR1 is SGDLS and CDR2 is YYNGEE. Trimming removed 0 bases from V and 4 bases from J, with 8 bases in between. The CDR3 extends over 14 amino acids. CDR3 sequence: CASSVVGLGNTIYF. CDR3 DNA sequence: TGTGCCAGCAGCGTAGTTGGCCTCGGAAACACCATATATTTT.

The rearrangement uses TRBV28 and TRBJ2-4; a weak D match, TRBD1 (5 bases). Trimming removed 4 bases at V and 3 bases at J, with 19 bases between. This CDR3 has 17 residues. The germline V gene has CDR1 MDHEN and CDR2 SYDVKM. CDR3 sequence (DNA): TGTGCCAGCAGTTCCACCTCGACAGTAAAGGGCAAAAACATTCAGTACTTC. Amino acid sequence: CASSSTSTVKGKNIQYF.

The gene calls are TRBV28 and TRBJ2-1; D may be TRBD1 or TRBD2 (5 bases each). Trimming cost V 5 bases and J 0 bases, with 11 bases left between them. This CDR3 is 15 amino acids long. Germline CDR1 is MDHEN and CDR2 is SYDVKM. This chain's CDR3 is CASSHRDGSYNEQFF. The CDR3 DNA reads TGTGCCAGCAGTCACCGGGACGGCTCCTACAATGAGCAGTTCTTC.

This chain joins TRBV18 and TRBJ2-7, with 8 bases aligning to TRBD2. The CDR3 runs to 14 residues. CDR1 and CDR2 (germline): KGHSH, LQKENI. Unmatched junction bases numbered 18, after V lost 8 bases and J lost 12 bases. The CDR3 DNA follows: TGTGCCAGCCACCTCGAAGCGGGAGTTGGACGTAGGTACTTC. Translation gives CASHLEAGVGRRYF.

This rearrangement joins TRBV6-1 to TRBJ1-5; D is uncertain. The CDR3 extends over 13 amino acids. Germline loops: CDR1 MNHNS, CDR2 SASEGT. With 2 bases removed from V and 4 bases from J, the gap between germline ends came to 6 bases. The CDR3 region is CASSEFPNQPQHF. CDR3 coding DNA: TGTGCCAGCAGTGAATTCCCGAATCAGCCCCAGCATTTT.

The chain uses TRBV14 and TRBJ2-1; the match to TRBD2 covers 8 bases. The CDR3 totals 16 residues. V lost 4 bases, J lost 8 bases, and 13 bases stayed unmatched. CDR1 SGHDN and CDR2 FVKESK come from the germline V gene. CDR3 DNA sequence: TGTGCCAGCAGCCCCTGGGGCCGGGAGGGGGTCGATGAGCAGTTCTTC. Protein: CASSPWGREGVDEQFF.

The rearrangement links TRBV7-2 to TRBJ2-1; D is perhaps TRBD2 (6 bases). V lost 0 bases and J 9 bases, leaving 12 bases between the germline ends. The CDR3 consists of 14 residues. Germline loops: CDR1 SGHTA, CDR2 FQGNSA. This chain's CDR3 is CASSLARDVGEQFF. The CDR3 region has the DNA TGTGCCAGCAGCTTAGCGCGGGATGTCGGTGAGCAGTTCTTC.

The rearrangement joins TRBV6-5 to TRBJ1-1, with D perhaps TRBD1 (5 bases). The CDR3 totals 15 residues. Trimming pared 3 bases from V and 4 bases from J, leaving 15 bases between. CDR1 MNHEY and CDR2 SVGAGI come from the germline V gene. Here the CDR3 DNA reads TGTGCCAGCAGTTATGCACAGGCCCGAGGCACTGAAGCTTTCTTT. Translation gives CASSYAQARGTEAFF.

The chain combines TRBV29-1 with TRBJ1-3; D gene uncertain. The germline V and J ends were trimmed by 4 bases and 1 base, with 8 bases remaining between them. This CDR3 has 13 residues. Germline CDR1 reads SQVTM; CDR2 reads ANQGSEA. CDR3 residues: CSVAQFSGNTIYF. The CDR3 DNA reads TGCAGCGTTGCTCAGTTTTCTGGAAACACCATATATTTT. The complete variable domain, with remaining parts taken from reference TRBV29-1 and TRBJ1-3, reads SAVISQKPSRDICQRGTSLTIQCQVDSQVTMMFWYRQQPGQSLTLIATANQGSEATYESGFVIDKFPISRPNLTFSTLTVSNMSPEDSSIYLCSVAQFSGNTIYFGEGSWLTVV.

The chain employs TRBV4-1 and TRBJ2-5, with D possibly matching TRBD2 (6 bases). The end of the DNA is better explained by TRBJ2-7, so the J call may be wrong. The CDR3 runs 16 residues. In germline, CDR1 is MGHRA, CDR2 YSYEKL. Here the CDR3 DNA reads TGCGCCAGCAGCCAATGGCACACGGTGGACTACTACGAGCAGTACTTC. Amino acid sequence: CASSQWHTVDYYEQYF.

The rearrangement links TRBV7-9 to TRBJ2-7, with D unclear. Germline V gene data show CDR1 as SEHNR and CDR2 as FQNEAQ (reference sequence). The CDR3 loop spans 16 amino acids. V lost 5 bases and J 1 base, leaving 18 bases between the germline ends. The CDR3 DNA is TGTGCCAGCAGCAGCTCGACTTTCCGAGATTCCTACGAGCAGTACTTC. Encoded protein: CASSSSTFRDSYEQYF.

The DNA for the CDR3 is TGCAGCGTTGTGGCCACCTTAGGGACCCAGTACTTC. Its protein is CSVVATLGTQYF. V is TRBV29-1 and J is TRBJ2-5; unclear D gene. Trimming pared 4 bases from V and 7 bases from J, leaving 13 bases between. The CDR3 totals 12 residues. Germline V lookup: CDR1 SQVTM, CDR2 ANQGSEA.

With respect to this clone: Other DNA sequences in this specimen translate into the identical CDR3. This chain links TRBV7-2 with TRBJ2-2; no reliable D call. The V and J ends lost 5 bases and 4 bases respectively, with 11 bases between them. Germline loops: CDR1 SGHTA, CDR2 FQGNSA. The CDR3 is 14 amino acids. The DNA for the CDR3 is TGTGCCAGCAGCCCCTCGTCGGGCACCGGGGAGCTGTTTTTT. It translates to CASSPSSGTGELFF.

The rearrangement links TRBV5-4 to TRBJ2-2; D possibly corresponds to TRBD2 (5 bases). The V end lost 5 bases, the J end lost 2 bases, and 13 bases lay between the germline ends. The germline V gene encodes CDR1 SGHNT and CDR2 YYREEE (reference sequence). The CDR3 covers 15 residues. The CDR3 bases are TGTGCCAGCAGTCCTGAGGGCCCAAACACCGGGGAGCTGTTTTTT. This sequence encodes CASSPEGPNTGELFF. Looking up the rest from reference TRBV5-4 and TRBJ2-2 gives the full variable domain: ETGVTQSPTHLIKTRGQQVTLRCSSQSGHNTVSWYQQALGQGPQFIFQYYREEENGRGNFPPRFSGLQFPNYSSELNVNALELDDSALYLCASSPEGPNTGELFFGEGSRLTVL.

The J gene is TRBJ2-1, the V gene TRBV29-1; D is uncertain. Looked up from germline, CDR1 is SQVTM and CDR2 is ANQGSEA. This CDR3 has 13 residues. Trimming took 6 bases from V and 0 from J, leaving 9 bases between them. The CDR3 DNA is TGCAGCGTCCCAGCTGTCTCCTACAATGAGCAGTTCTTC. Translated, it gives CSVPAVSYNEQFF.